A single sample gave rise to the 23 T cell receptor beta chains below, sequenced in a study of T cell clones after liver transplantation. Sequencing was performed with immunoSEQ multiplex PCR; in TCRdb, only in-frame clones are kept and a portion is missing. The table lists tens of thousands of clones, 60% to 80% of them singletons. This material consisted of CD4+ T cells from blood, taken at the 22-month timepoint. The receptors here all came from a human patient who received a liver transplant. Some T cells may have originated in the graft donor.

The chain is built from TRBV4-2 and TRBJ2-6, with D hard to call. Germline values: CDR1 LGHNA, CDR2 YNFKEQ. Trimming removed 0 bases from V and 4 bases from J, with 10 bases in between. The CDR3 is 16 residues long. The CDR3 nucleotides read TGTGCCAGCAGCCAAGATCGGTTTGCCGGGGCCAACGTCCTGACTTTC. Amino acids: CASSQDRFAGANVLTF.

The chain employs TRBV11-2 and TRBJ2-5; weak D call: TRBD1 (5 bases). CDR1 SGHAT and CDR2 FQNNGV come from the germline V gene. V was shortened by 5 bases and J by 4 bases, with 20 bases between the two germline ends. CDR3 size: 16 residues. The CDR3 reads CASSPQGRAQGETQYF. For the CDR3, the DNA is TGTGCCAGCAGCCCCCAGGGTCGAGCGCAGGGAGAGACCCAGTACTTC.

The chain combines TRBV9 with TRBJ2-3; D remains unclear. The CDR3 has 13 amino acids. The V gene lost 0 bases and the J gene lost 11 bases, with 13 bases spanning the gap. Germline V gene data show CDR1 as SGDLS and CDR2 as YYNGEE. The CDR3 DNA reads TGTGCCAGCAGCGTAGAGTCACAACAGAGGCAGTATTTT. The encoded protein is CASSVESQQRQYF.

The rearrangement joins TRBV28 to TRBJ1-1; no reliable D call. V was trimmed by 5 bases and J by 8 bases, leaving 15 bases between them. Germline V lookup: CDR1 MDHEN, CDR2 SYDVKM. The CDR3 totals 13 residues. The DNA of the CDR3 is TGTGCCAGCAGTCCACCAAGACATACCGAAGCTTTCTTT. This sequence encodes CASSPPRHTEAFF.

This clone was detected once. The V gene is TRBV7-9, the J gene TRBJ2-3; perhaps TRBD2 as D (6 bases). The CDR3 sequence is 14 residues long. The V end was cut by 2 bases, the J end by 4 bases, with 10 bases between. Germline V gene sequence: CDR1 SEHNR, CDR2 FQNEAQ (reference sequence). The CDR3 reads CASSLSASADTQYF. CDR3 nucleotide sequence: TGTGCCAGCAGCTTATCAGCTAGCGCAGATACGCAGTATTTT.

This clone was recorded a few times. V gene TRBV5-1 combines with J gene TRBJ2-7; 10 nucleotides line up with TRBD1. The CDR3 is 15 residues long. The V and J ends lost 2 bases and 7 bases, in that order; junction bases with no gene match: 9. From germline, CDR1 is SGHRS and CDR2 YFSETQ. CDR3 bases: TGCGCCAGCAGCTTTATCGACCGGGACAGGGGTGAGCAGTACTTC. As protein: CASSFIDRDRGEQYF. Filled out from reference TRBV5-1 and TRBJ2-7, the complete variable domain reads KAGVTQTPRYLIKTRGQQVTLSCSPISGHRSVSWYQQTPGQGLQFLFEYFSETQRNKGNFPGRFSGRQFSNSRSEMNVSTLELGDSALYLCASSFIDRDRGEQYFGPGTRLTVT.

The chain combines TRBV18 with TRBJ2-7; tentative D call: TRBD1 (5 bases). V lost 2 bases and J lost 0, with 11 bases in between. The length of the CDR3 is 15 residues. The germline CDR1 and CDR2 sequences are KGHSH and LQKENI. DNA for the CDR3: TGTGCCAGCTCACCAGGATACAGGAGCTCCTACGAGCAGTACTTC. Protein: CASSPGYRSSYEQYF.

This sequence joins TRBV16 and TRBJ1-5; D is unresolved. The CDR3 is 15 residues long. The V gene's germline CDR1 is KGHSY and CDR2 FQNENV. Trimming stripped 0 bases from V and 0 bases from J, with 6 bases between. Here the CDR3 reads CASSQSWGSNQPQHF. CDR3 nucleotide sequence: TGTGCCAGCAGCCAATCATGGGGTAGCAATCAGCCCCAGCATTTT.

The sample holds a few counts of this clone. The rearrangement uses TRBV5-1 and TRBJ2-1, with 11 bases fitting TRBD2. J gave up 4 bases and V 0 bases, and 0 bases lay outside the gene matches. Looked up from germline, CDR1 is SGHRS and CDR2 is YFSETQ. The CDR3 sequence is 15 residues long. CDR3 in DNA: TGCGCCAGCAGCTTGGCTAGCGGGGGGTACAATGAGCAGTTCTTC. This translates into CASSLASGGYNEQFF.

This clone showed up just a few times. CDR3 sequence reads: CASSSVDSPYEQYF. CDR3 sequence (DNA): TGTGCCAGCAGCTCCGTGGACAGCCCCTACGAGCAGTACTTC. J is TRBJ2-7 and V is TRBV11-2, with D perhaps matching TRBD1 (6 bases). Germline V lookup: CDR1 SGHAT, CDR2 FQNNGV. Trimming cost V 4 bases and J 2 bases, with 12 bases left between them. This CDR3 region has 14 residues.

The chain has TRBV5-1 and TRBJ2-6; 7 nucleotides agree with TRBD1. Trimming took 3 bases from V and 1 from J; bases not matched to a gene: 1. Germline CDR1 SGHRS, CDR2 YFSETQ. The CDR3 has 15 residues. As DNA, the CDR3 is TGCGCCAGCAGCTCGACAGGGTCTGGGGCCAACGTCCTGACTTTC. This gives the protein CASSSTGSGANVLTF.

The chain joins TRBV28 to TRBJ1-6, with D unresolved. Trimming shortened V by 3 bases and J by 6 bases, and 12 bases separated the two germline ends. The germline CDR1 and CDR2 sequences are MDHEN and SYDVKM. This CDR3 is built from 15 residues. The CDR3 protein is CASSLVTGFNSPLHF. As DNA, the CDR3 is TGTGCCAGCAGTTTGGTCACGGGGTTTAATTCACCCCTCCACTTT.

The chain has TRBV7-9 and TRBJ1-6; D is ambiguous. This CDR3 contains 15 residues. The germline gives CDR1 SEHNR, CDR2 FQNEAQ (reference sequence). V shed 2 bases and J shed 7 bases, with 12 bases lying between them. DNA for the CDR3: TGTGCCAGCAGCTTAATGATGGGATCAAATTCACCCCTCCACTTT. Its translation is CASSLMMGSNSPLHF. The complete variable domain, with remaining parts taken from reference TRBV7-9 and TRBJ1-6, reads DTGVSQNPRHKITKRGQNVTFRCDPISEHNRLYWYRQTLGQGPEFLTYFQNEAQLEKSRLLSDRFSAERPKGSFSTLEIQRTEQGDSAMYLCASSLMMGSNSPLHFGNGTRLTVT.

This chain joins TRBV28 and TRBJ1-1; D is possibly TRBD1 (5 bases). V was pared by 2 bases and J by 4 bases, with 20 bases between. The CDR3 totals 17 residues. From germline, CDR1 is MDHEN and CDR2 SYDVKM. CDR3 residues: CASSLGGRRILSTEAFF. The DNA for the CDR3 is TGTGCCAGCAGTTTAGGGGGACGTAGGATCCTGAGCACTGAAGCTTTCTTT.

The chain has TRBV9 and TRBJ2-1, with a possible D match to TRBD2 (6 bases). V shed 4 bases and J shed 0 bases, with 14 bases lying between them. In germline, CDR1 is SGDLS, CDR2 YYNGEE. CDR3 length equals 16 residues. The CDR3 region has the DNA TGTGCCAGCAGCCCAAGAGCGGGCACCTCCTACAATGAGCAGTTCTTC. This codes for CASSPRAGTSYNEQFF.

The V gene is TRBV9, the J gene TRBJ2-6; D remains unclear. CDR3 size: 14 residues. Looked up from germline, CDR1 is SGDLS and CDR2 is YYNGEE. Between the trimmed V and J ends, which lost 3 bases and 4 bases, there was a span of 8 bases. CDR3 protein: CASSASSGANVLTF. CDR3 nucleotides: TGTGCCAGCAGCGCGAGCTCAGGGGCCAACGTCCTGACTTTC.

The V call is TRBV7-3, the J call TRBJ1-2, with D unresolved. The CDR3 spans 12 residues. The ends were cut back, 5 bases at V and 7 bases at J, with 11 bases in the middle. The germline V gene has CDR1 SGHTA and CDR2 FQGTGA. CDR3 sequence (DNA): TGTGCCAGCAGCGCAAAATGTAGTGGCTACACCTTC. Encoded protein: CASSAKCSGYTF.

The chain combines TRBV27 with TRBJ1-4, with D tentatively TRBD1 (5 bases). The CDR3 consists of 15 residues. V shed 6 bases and J shed 5 bases, with 16 bases lying between them. CDR1 MNHEY and CDR2 SMNVEV come from the germline V gene (reference sequence). The CDR3 reads CASRRTGLENEKLFF. CDR3 DNA: TGTGCCAGCAGGAGAACAGGCCTCGAGAATGAAAAACTGTTTTTT.

The chain couples TRBV2 to TRBJ2-2; weak D call: TRBD1 (6 bases). The ends were cut back, 7 bases at V and 4 bases at J, with 13 bases in the middle. CDR1 SNHLY and CDR2 FYNNEI come from the germline V gene. This CDR3 is built from 14 residues. In DNA, the CDR3 is TGTGCCAGCAACTTACAGGGCTCCACCGGGGAGCTGTTTTTT. This gives the protein CASNLQGSTGELFF.

This sequence joins TRBV5-4 and TRBJ2-5; D is ambiguous. This CDR3 is 14 amino acids long. V was shortened by 3 bases and J by 10 bases, with 19 bases between the two germline ends. Germline V gene lookup returns CDR1 SGHNT and CDR2 YYREEE (reference sequence). The CDR3 sequence: CASSSLVAVGDQYF. The CDR3 nucleotides are TGTGCCAGCAGCTCCCTTGTGGCCGTAGGAGACCAGTACTTC.

The chain has TRBV6-5 and TRBJ2-7, with 8 bases aligning to TRBD1. The CDR3 totals 15 residues. The V gene end was trimmed by 2 bases and the J gene end by 3 bases; junction bases not matched to a gene: 6. Per the germline V gene, CDR1 is MNHEY and CDR2 is SVGAGI. In nucleotides, the CDR3 is TGTGCCAGCAGTTACGAGACAGGGGTCTTCTACGAGCAGTACTTC. Protein product: CASSYETGVFYEQYF.

This clone has a handful of counts. The chain is built from TRBV7-8 and TRBJ1-1; the match to TRBD1 covers 8 bases. The CDR3 sequence is 15 residues long. Germline V gives CDR1 SGHVS, CDR2 FQNEAQ. Trimming at V came to 5 bases and at J to 1 base, leaving 6 bases not matched to a gene. CDR3 nucleotides: TGTGCCAGCAGCCCCCAGGGGGCGCGGAACACTGAAGCTTTCTTT. Its protein is CASSPQGARNTEAFF.

The J gene is TRBJ2-3, the V gene TRBV7-2; 9 bases align to TRBD2. This CDR3 comprises 15 residues. The germline CDR1 and CDR2 sequences are SGHTA and FQGNSA. Trimming at V came to 4 bases and at J to 4 bases, leaving 6 bases not matched to a gene. The CDR3 is CASSSRRGGSDTQYF. CDR3 nucleotides: TGTGCCAGCAGCTCAAGGCGGGGGGGCTCAGATACGCAGTATTTT.